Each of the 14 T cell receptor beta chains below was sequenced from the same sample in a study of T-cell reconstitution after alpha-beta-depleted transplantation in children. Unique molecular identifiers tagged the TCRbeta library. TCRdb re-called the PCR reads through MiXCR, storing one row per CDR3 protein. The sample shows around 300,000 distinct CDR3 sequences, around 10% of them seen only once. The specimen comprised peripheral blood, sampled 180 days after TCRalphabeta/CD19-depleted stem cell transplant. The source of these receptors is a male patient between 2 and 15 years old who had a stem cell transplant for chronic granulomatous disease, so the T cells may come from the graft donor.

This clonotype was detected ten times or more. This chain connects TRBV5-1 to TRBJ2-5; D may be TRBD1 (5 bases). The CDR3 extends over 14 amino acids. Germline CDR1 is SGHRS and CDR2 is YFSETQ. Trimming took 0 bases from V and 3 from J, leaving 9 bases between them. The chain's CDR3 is CASSLGFREETQYF. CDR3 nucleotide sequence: TGCGCCAGCAGCTTGGGATTCAGGGAAGAGACCCAGTACTTC.

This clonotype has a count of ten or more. The CDR3 DNA follows: TGTGCCAGCAGTCTGGGACAGCCCACCTACGAGCAGTACTTC. This sequence encodes CASSLGQPTYEQYF. The chain uses TRBV28 and TRBJ2-7; 7 bases fit TRBD1. V shed 5 bases and J 2 bases; nucleotides not matched to a gene: 6. CDR3 length: 14 residues. Per the germline V gene, CDR1 is MDHEN and CDR2 is SYDVKM.

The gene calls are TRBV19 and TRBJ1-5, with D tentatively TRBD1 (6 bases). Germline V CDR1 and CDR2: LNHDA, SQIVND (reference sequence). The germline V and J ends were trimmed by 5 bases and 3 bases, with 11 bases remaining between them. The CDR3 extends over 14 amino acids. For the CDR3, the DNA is TGTGCCAGTAGTTCGGGACACCCCAATCAGCCCCAGCATTTT. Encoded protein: CASSSGHPNQPQHF.

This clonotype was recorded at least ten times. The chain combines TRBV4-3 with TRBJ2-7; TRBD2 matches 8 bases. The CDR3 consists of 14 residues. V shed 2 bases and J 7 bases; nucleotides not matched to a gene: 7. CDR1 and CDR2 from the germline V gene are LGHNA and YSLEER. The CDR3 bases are TGCGCCAGCAGCCAACTAGCGGGTCCGGGGGAGCAGTACTTC. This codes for CASSQLAGPGEQYF.

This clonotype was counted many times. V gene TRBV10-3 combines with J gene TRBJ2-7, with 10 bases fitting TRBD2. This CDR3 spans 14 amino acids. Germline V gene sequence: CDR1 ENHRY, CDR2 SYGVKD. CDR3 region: CASRASGSFDEQYF. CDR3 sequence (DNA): TGTGCGTCTCGGGCTAGCGGGAGTTTCGACGAGCAGTACTTC.

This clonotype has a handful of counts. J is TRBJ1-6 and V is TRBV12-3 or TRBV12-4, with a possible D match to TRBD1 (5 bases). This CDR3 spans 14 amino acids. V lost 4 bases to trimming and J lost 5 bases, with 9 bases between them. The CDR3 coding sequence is TGTGCCAGCAGTTCGGGGGATCATAATTCACCCCTCCACTTT. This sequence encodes CASSSGDHNSPLHF.

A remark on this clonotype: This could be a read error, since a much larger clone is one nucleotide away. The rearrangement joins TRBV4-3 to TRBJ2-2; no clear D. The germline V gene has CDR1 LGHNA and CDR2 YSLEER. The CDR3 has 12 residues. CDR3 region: CAGSQVPGELFF. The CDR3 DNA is TGCGCCGGCAGCCAAGTCCCCGGGGAGCTGTTTTTT.

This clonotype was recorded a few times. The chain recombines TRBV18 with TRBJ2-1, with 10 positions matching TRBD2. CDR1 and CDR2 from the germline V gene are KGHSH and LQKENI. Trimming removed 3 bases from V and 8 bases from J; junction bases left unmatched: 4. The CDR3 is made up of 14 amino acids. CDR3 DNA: TGTGCCAGCTCACCGGGGCTAGCGGGAGATGAGCAGTTCTTC. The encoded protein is CASSPGLAGDEQFF. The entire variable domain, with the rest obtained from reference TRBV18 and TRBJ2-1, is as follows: NAGVMQNPRHLVRRRGQEARLRCSPMKGHSHVYWYRQLPEEGLKFMVYLQKENIIDESGMPKERFSAEFPKEGPSILRIQQVVRGDSAAYFCASSPGLAGDEQFFGPGTRLTVL.

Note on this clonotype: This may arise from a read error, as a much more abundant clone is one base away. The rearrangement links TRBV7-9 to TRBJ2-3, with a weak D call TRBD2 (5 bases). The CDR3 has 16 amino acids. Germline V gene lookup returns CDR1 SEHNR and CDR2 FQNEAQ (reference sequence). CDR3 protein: CANSQNGNSRTDTQYF. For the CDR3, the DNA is TGTGCCAACAGCCAAAACGGGAACTCACGCACAGATACGCAGTATTTT.

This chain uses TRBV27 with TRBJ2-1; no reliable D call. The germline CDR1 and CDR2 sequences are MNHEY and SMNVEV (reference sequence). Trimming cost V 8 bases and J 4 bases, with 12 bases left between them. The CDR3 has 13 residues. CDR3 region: CASWKDRYNEQFF. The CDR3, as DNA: TGTGCCAGCTGGAAGGATAGGTACAATGAGCAGTTCTTC.

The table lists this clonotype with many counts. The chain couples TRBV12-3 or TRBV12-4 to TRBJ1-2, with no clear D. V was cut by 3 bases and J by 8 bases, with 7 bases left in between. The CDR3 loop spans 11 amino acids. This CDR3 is CASSFLSGYTF. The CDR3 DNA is TGTGCCAGCAGTTTCTTAAGCGGCTACACCTTC.

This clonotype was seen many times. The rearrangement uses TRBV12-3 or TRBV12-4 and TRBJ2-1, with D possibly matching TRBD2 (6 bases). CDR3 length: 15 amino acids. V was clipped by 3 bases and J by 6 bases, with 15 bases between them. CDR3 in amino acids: CASSFGGVGANEQFF. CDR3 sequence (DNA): TGTGCCAGCAGTTTCGGAGGGGTGGGAGCCAATGAGCAGTTCTTC.

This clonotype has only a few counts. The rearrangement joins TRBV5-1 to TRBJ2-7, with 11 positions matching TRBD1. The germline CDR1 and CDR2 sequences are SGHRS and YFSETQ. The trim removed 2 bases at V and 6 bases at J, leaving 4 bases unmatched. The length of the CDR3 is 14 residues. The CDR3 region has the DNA TGCGCCAGCAGCTTCCGGGACAGGGGGGCCGAGCAGTACTTC. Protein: CASSFRDRGAEQYF. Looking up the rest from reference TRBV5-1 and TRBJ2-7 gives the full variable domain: KAGVTQTPRYLIKTRGQQVTLSCSPISGHRSVSWYQQTPGQGLQFLFEYFSETQRNKGNFPGRFSGRQFSNSRSEMNVSTLELGDSALYLCASSFRDRGAEQYFGPGTRLTVT.

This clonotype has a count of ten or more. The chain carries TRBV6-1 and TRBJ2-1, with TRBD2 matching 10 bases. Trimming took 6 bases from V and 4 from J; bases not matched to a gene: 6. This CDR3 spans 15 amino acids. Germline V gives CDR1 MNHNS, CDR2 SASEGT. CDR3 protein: CASSMGLATYNEQFF. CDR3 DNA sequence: TGTGCCAGCAGCATGGGACTAGCGACGTACAATGAGCAGTTCTTC.